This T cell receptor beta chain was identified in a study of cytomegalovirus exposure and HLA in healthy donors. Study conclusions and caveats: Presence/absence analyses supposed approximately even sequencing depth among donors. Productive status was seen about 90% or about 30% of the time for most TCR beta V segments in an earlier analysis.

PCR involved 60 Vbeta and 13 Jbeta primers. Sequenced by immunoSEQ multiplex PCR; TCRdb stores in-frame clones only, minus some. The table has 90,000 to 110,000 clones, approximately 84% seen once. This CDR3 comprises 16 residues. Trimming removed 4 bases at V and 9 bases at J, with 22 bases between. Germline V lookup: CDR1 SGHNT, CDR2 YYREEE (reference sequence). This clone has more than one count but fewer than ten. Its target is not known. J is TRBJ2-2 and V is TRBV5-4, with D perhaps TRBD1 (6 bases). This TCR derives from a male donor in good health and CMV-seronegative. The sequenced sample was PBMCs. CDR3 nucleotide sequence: TGTGCCAGCAGCCCCTGGAGTAGTAGGGGGTTGCGGGAGCTGTTTTTT. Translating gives CASSPWSSRGLRELFF.